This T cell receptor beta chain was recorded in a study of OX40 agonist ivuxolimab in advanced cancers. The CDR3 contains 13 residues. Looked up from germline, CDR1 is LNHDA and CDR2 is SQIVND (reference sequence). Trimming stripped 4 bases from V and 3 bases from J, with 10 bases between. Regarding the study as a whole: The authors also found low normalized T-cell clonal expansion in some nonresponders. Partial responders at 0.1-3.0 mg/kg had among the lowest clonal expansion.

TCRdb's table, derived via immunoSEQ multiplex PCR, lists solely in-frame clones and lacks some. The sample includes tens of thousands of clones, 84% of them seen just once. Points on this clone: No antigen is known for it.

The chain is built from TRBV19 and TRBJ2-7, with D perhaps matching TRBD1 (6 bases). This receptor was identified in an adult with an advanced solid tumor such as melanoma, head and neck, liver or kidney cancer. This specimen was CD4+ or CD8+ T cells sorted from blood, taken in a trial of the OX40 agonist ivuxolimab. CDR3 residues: CASSTGTNYEQYF. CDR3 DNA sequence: TGTGCCAGTAGTACCGGGACAAACTACGAGCAGTACTTC.